This section outlines one T cell receptor (beta chain) sequence together with its context. Its specificity is not known. A junction boundary mismatches the germline segment, possibly from a read error. TCRdb passed the multiplex PCR reads through MiXCR, listing each CDR3 protein once. The sample records about 230,000 distinct CDR3 sequences, about 30% being singletons. The data were obtained in a study of breast tumors, draining lymph nodes, adjacent tissues. Study-level results: Most tumor T cells seemingly derive from lymph node, then expand in tumor. Tumor and nontumor repertoires were significantly more similar in luminal-like than in basal-like breast cancer.

Axillary draining lymph nodes of breast cancer patients supplied the node samples. The source is a female donor with breast cancer. Some clones in this sample may be carry-over from other donors' samples. Material: axillary lymph node tissue.

The CDR3 loop reads CSGRVSTGEPFF. CDR3 DNA: TGCAGCGGCAGGGTGAGCACCGGGGAGCCGTTTTTT. This rearrangement joins TRBV29-1 to TRBJ2-2; D tentatively fits TRBD1 or TRBD2 (5 bases each). This CDR3 is built from 12 residues. Germline V gene lookup returns CDR1 SQVTM and CDR2 ANQGSEA.